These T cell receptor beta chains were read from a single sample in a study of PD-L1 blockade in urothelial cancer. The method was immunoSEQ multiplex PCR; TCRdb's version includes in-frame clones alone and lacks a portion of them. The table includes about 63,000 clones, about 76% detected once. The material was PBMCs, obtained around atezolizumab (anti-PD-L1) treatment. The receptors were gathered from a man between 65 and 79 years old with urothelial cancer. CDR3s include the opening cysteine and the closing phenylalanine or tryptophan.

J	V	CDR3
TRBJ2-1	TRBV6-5	CASSFSRAYNEQFF
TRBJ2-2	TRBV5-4	CASSLYRGGELFF
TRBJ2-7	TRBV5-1	CASSFGGLVSYEQYF
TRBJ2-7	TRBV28	CASRSAGLGYEQYF
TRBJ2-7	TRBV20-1	CSAIYGDLQYF
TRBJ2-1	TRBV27	CASSAWDSYNEQFF
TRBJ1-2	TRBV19	CASSTPGRGQGGYTF
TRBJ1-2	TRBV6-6	CASRTGLPGYTF
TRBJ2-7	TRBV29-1	CSVGDREYEQYF
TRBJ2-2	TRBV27	CASRQTTTNTGELFF
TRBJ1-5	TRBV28	CASSSTKGGVGQPQHF
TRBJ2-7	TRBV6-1	CASSDLFYEQYF
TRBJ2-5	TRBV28	CASRNPIGETQYF
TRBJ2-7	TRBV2	CASSVAAYEQYF
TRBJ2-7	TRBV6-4	CASSDTGLARSYEQYF
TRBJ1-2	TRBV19	CASSPGSTNYGYTF
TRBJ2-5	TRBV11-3	CASSPGTSGSETQYF
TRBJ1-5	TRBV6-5	CASSSINSNQPQHF
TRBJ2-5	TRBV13	CASSAGTPKQETQYF
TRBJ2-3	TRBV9	CASSVGLAGSGSTDTQYF
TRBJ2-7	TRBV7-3	CASSEGPGEPSEQYF
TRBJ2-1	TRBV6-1	CASSLENEQFF
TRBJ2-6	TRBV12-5	CASGLRGQEDSGANVLTF
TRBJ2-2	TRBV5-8	CASSWREDGELFF
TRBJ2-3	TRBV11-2	CASNNNAADTQYF
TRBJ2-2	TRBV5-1	CASSPTVTSGNTGELFF
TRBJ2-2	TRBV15	CATSRAGSLAGELFF
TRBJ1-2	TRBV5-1	CASSSNPGESYGYTF
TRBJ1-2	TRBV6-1	CATPRDIAGYGYTF
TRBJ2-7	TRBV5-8	CASSATGGYEQYF
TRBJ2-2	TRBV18	CASSPVARVNTGELFF
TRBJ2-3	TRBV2	CASSVSGVRTDTQYF
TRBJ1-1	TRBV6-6	CASSWERTGHEAFF
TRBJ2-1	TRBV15	CATSSIMREGLYNEQFF
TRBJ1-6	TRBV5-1	CASSLGGQGRSPLHF
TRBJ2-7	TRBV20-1	CSASRGYEQYF
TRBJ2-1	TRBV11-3	CASSRDSPGEQFF
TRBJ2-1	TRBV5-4	CASSLARGLGREQFF
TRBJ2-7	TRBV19	CASSDLSQAPYEQYF
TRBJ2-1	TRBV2	CASSELSGIVSEQFF
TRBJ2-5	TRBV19	CASSIQGAQETQYF
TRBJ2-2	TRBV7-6	CASSPLTGRLFPNTGELFF
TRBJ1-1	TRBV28	CASRSPNTEAFF
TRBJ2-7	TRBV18	CASSGTAKVEQYF
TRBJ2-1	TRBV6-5	CASSPTWNEQFF